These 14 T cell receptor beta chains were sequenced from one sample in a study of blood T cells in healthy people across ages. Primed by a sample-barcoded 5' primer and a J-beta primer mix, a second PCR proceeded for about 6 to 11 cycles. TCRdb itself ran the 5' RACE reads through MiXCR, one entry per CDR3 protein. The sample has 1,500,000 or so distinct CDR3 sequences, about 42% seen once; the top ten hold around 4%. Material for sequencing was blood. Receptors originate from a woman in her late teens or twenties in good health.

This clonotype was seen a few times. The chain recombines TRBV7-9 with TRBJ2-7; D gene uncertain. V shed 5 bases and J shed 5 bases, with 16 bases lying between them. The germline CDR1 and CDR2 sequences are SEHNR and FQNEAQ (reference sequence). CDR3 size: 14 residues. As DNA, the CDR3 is TGTGCCAGCAGCCCCAGATGGGGTTCCAACGAGCAGTACTTC. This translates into CASSPRWGSNEQYF. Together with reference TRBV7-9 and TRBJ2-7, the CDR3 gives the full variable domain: DTGVSQNPRHKITKRGQNVTFRCDPISEHNRLYWYRQTLGQGPEFLTYFQNEAQLEKSRLLSDRFSAERPKGSFSTLEIQRTEQGDSAMYLCASSPRWGSNEQYFGPGTRLTVT.

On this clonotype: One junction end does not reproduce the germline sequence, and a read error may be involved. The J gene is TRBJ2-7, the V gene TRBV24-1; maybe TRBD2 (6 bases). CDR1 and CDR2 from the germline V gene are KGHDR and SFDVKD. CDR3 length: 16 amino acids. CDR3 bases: TGTGCCACCAGAGAGCACCGGGACTTCCCCAACTACGAGCGGTACTTC. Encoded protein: CATREHRDFPNYERYF.

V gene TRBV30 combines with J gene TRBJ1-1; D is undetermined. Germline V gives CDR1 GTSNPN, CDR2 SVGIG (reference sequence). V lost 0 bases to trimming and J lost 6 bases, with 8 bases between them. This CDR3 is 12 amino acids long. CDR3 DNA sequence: TGTGCCTGGAGTGTACTGTCCGCTGAAGCTTTCTTT. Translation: CAWSVLSAEAFF.

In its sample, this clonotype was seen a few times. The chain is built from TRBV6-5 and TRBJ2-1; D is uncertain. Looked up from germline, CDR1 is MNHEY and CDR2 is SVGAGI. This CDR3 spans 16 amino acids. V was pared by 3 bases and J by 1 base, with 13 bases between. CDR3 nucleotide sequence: TGTGCCAGCAGTTATAATGTTGCCGGTTCCTACAATGAGCAGTTCTTC. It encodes CASSYNVAGSYNEQFF.

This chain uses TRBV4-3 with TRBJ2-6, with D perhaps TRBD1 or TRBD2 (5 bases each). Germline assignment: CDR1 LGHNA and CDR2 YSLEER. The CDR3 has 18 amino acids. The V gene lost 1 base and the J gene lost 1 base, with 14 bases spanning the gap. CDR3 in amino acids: CASSQGQGVRSGANVLTF. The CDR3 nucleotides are TGCGCCAGCAGCCAAGGTCAGGGAGTACGGTCTGGGGCCAACGTCCTGACTTTC.

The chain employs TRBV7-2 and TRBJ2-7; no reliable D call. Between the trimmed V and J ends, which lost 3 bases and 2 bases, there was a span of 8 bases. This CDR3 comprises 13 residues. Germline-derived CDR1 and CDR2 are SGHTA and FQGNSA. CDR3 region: CASSFEGTYEQYF. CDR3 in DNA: TGTGCCAGCAGCTTCGAAGGGACCTACGAGCAGTACTTC.

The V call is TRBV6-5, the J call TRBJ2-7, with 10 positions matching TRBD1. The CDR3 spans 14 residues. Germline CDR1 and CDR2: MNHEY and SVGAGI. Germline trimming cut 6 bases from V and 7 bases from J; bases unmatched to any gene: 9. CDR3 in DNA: TGTGCCAGCAGCCCCGGGACAGGGGTTTGGGAGCAGTACTTC. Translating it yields CASSPGTGVWEQYF.

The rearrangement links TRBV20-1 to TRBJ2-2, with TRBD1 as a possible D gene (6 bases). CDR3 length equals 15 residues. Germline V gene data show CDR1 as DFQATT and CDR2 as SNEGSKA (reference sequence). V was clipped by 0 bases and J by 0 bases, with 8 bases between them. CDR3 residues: CSARERTANTGELFF. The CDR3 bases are TGCAGTGCTAGAGAGAGGACAGCGAACACCGGGGAGCTGTTTTTT.

The CDR3 loop is CASSSTEPVYNEQFF. The CDR3 bases are TGTGCCAGCAGCTCAACAGAGCCGGTCTACAATGAGCAGTTCTTC. The chain combines TRBV7-9 with TRBJ2-1; no firm D call. Trimming took off 4 bases at V and 3 bases at J, with 13 bases between the two ends. The CDR3 runs 15 residues. Germline loops: CDR1 SEHNR, CDR2 FQNEAQ (reference sequence).

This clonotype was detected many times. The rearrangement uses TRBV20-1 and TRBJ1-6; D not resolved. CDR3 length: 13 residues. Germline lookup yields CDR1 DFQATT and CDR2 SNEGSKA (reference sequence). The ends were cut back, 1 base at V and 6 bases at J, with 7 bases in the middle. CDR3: CSARVASNSPLHF. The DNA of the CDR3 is TGCAGTGCTAGAGTGGCCAGTAATTCACCCCTCCACTTT.

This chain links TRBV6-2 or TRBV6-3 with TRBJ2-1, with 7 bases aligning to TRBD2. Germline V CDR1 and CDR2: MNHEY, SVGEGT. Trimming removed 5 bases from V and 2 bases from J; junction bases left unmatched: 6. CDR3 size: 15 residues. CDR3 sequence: CASSPMGGAYNEQFF. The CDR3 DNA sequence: TGTGCCAGCAGTCCAATGGGGGGGGCCTACAATGAGCAGTTCTTC.

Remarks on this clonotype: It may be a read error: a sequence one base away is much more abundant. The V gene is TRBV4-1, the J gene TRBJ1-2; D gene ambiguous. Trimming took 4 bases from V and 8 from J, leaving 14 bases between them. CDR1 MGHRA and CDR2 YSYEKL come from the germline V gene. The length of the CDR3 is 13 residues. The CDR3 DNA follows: TGCGCCAGCAGCCGATGGGCGCACGGGGGCTACACCTTC. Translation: CASSRWAHGGYTF.

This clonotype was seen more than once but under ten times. In nucleotides, the CDR3 is TGTGCCAGCCAGACAGGGAGCTATGGCTACACCTTC. It specifies CASQTGSYGYTF. The V and J genes are TRBV6-5 and TRBJ1-2; 7 nucleotides line up with TRBD1. The CDR3 loop spans 12 amino acids. The V segment lost 8 bases and the J segment 4 bases; nucleotides outside the gene matches: 4. Germline loops: CDR1 MNHEY, CDR2 SVGAGI.

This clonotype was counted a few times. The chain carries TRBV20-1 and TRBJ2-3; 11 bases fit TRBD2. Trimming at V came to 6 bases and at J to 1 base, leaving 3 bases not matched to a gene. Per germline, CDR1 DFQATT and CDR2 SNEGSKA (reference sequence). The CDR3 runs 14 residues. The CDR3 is CSAELAGGTDTQYF. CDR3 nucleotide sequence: TGCAGTGCGGAACTAGCGGGGGGCACAGATACGCAGTATTTT.